This T cell receptor beta chain derives from a study of control samples from healthy donors and cancer patients. Method: immunoSEQ multiplex PCR; TCRdb's copy keeps in-frame clones and lacks some. In the table there are almost 95,000 clones, roughly nine tenths of which are singletons. Germline V gives CDR1 MNHNY, CDR2 SVGAGI (reference sequence). This CDR3 is 12 amino acids long. In the case of this clone: Relative to the germline gene, one junction end is altered; a read error may explain this.

This sequence joins TRBV6-6 and TRBJ1-2; weak D call: TRBD1 (6 bases). The sequenced material came from blood. The receptor was derived from a woman between 18 and 29 years old in good health. CDR3 DNA sequence: TGTGCCATTTCACGGGGCTCCGGGACAAACTACTTC. It codes for CAISRGSGTNYF.